This T cell receptor (beta chain) was found in a study of PD-L1 blockade in urothelial cancer. As for the study in general: Atezolizumab, begun by patients in about 2014, was given at 1,200 mg intravenously every 3 weeks. The median T cell count in blood samples was some 150,000.

This CDR3 is 14 amino acids long. From germline, CDR1 is MDHEN and CDR2 SYDVKM. V shed 4 bases, J shed 10 bases, and the junction held 4 bases outside the gene matches. This table comes from immunoSEQ multiplex PCR, and its TCRdb copy is limited to in-frame clones, with some not included. The repertoire holds about 120,000 clones, with more than 70% as singletons. Stated time point: peripheral blood 6 weeks after treatment start. Pretreatment and on-treatment blood mononuclear cell samples were taken, totaling between 1 and 8 time points per patient. Sequenced material: PBMCs, taken around atezolizumab (anti-PD-L1) treatment. This TCR was recovered from a man aged 50 or older with urothelial cancer. V gene TRBV28 combines with J gene TRBJ1-6; 10 bases are shared with TRBD1. As DNA, the CDR3 is TGTGCCAGCAGTTCCGGGACAGGGGTGTCACCCCTCCACTTT. This translates into CASSSGTGVSPLHF.